The 24 T cell receptor beta chains below were found in one sample sequenced in a study of OX40 agonist ivuxolimab in advanced cancers. The table came from immunoSEQ multiplex PCR; TCRdb's copy has only in-frame clones and leaves some out. This sample has tens of thousands of clones, with 89% found just once. The sequenced sample was CD4+ or CD8+ T cells sorted from blood, obtained in a trial of the OX40 agonist ivuxolimab. The receptor set was obtained from an adult with an advanced solid tumor such as melanoma, head and neck, liver or kidney cancer.

This clone was detected a few times. The chain employs TRBV10-2 and TRBJ2-7; D may match TRBD1 or TRBD2 (5 bases each). V was pared by 8 bases and J by 1 base, with 6 bases between. From germline, CDR1 is WSHSY and CDR2 SAAADI. The CDR3 is made up of 11 amino acids. As DNA, the CDR3 is TGCGCCAGCGGGGGTTCCTACGAGCAGTACTTC. Its translation is CASGGSYEQYF.

This clone has just one count. The chain links TRBV5-6 to TRBJ2-3, with no clear D. Trimming shortened V by 4 bases and J by 1 base, and 7 bases separated the two germline ends. This CDR3 spans 13 amino acids. The germline CDR1 and CDR2 sequences are SGHDT and YYEEEE. CDR3 nucleotide sequence: TGTGCCAGCAGCCCCATGGGCACAGATACGCAGTATTTT. Protein product: CASSPMGTDTQYF.

The genes are TRBV7-6 and TRBJ2-7, with D maybe TRBD1 (5 bases). The ends were cut back, 1 base at V and 3 bases at J, with 10 bases in the middle. Germline CDR1 SGHVS, CDR2 FNYEAQ. The CDR3 has 14 amino acids. CDR3 nucleotides: TGTGCCAGCAGCTTAGGTGTAGGGGACTACGAGCAGTACTTC. Residues: CASSLGVGDYEQYF. Full variable domain (outside the CDR3, taken from reference TRBV7-6 and TRBJ2-7): GAGVSQSPRYKVTKRGQDVALRCDPISGHVSLYWYRQALGQGPEFLTYFNYEAQQDKSGLPNDRFSAERPEGSISTLTIQRTEQRDSAMYRCASSLGVGDYEQYFGPGTRLTVT.

This clone occurred once. This rearrangement joins TRBV5-1 to TRBJ2-7; 8 nucleotides line up with TRBD1. The CDR3 is 15 residues long. With 3 bases clipped from V and 5 bases from J, the junction kept 10 bases outside the gene matches. Germline CDR1 and CDR2: SGHRS and YFSETQ. Here the CDR3 reads CASSSPRQGPNEQYF. CDR3 nucleotides: TGCGCCAGCAGCTCACCCAGACAGGGGCCGAACGAGCAGTACTTC.

This clone was observed once. The CDR3 here is CASSLRQGYEQYF. In DNA form, the CDR3 reads TGCGCCAGCAGCTTGCGCCAGGGCTACGAGCAGTACTTC. V is TRBV5-1 and J is TRBJ2-5; perhaps TRBD1 as D (5 bases). The DNA end is a closer match to TRBJ2-7, so the J assignment may be wrong. The germline V gene encodes CDR1 SGHRS and CDR2 YFSETQ. The CDR3 is made up of 13 amino acids.

The V gene is TRBV7-9, the J gene TRBJ1-1; maybe TRBD1 (5 bases). The CDR3 is 16 amino acids. The germline gives CDR1 SEHNR, CDR2 FQNEAQ (reference sequence). V was pared by 2 bases and J by 0 bases, with 13 bases between. CDR3 protein: CASSLLSRVMNTEAFF. CDR3 coding DNA: TGTGCCAGCAGCTTATTGTCCAGGGTGATGAACACTGAAGCTTTCTTT.

The chain joins TRBV5-4 to TRBJ2-1; D might be TRBD2 (5 bases). V dropped 2 bases and J dropped 10 bases, with 7 bases sitting between them. The CDR3 is made up of 11 amino acids. The V gene's germline CDR1 is SGHNT and CDR2 YYREEE (reference sequence). The CDR3 here is CASSFSVEQFF. CDR3 nucleotide sequence: TGTGCCAGCAGCTTTAGCGTCGAGCAGTTCTTC.

The rearrangement joins TRBV9 to TRBJ2-1; 11 bases line up with TRBD2. Germline CDR1 is SGDLS and CDR2 is YYNGEE. V gave up 2 bases and J gave up 5 bases; unmatched junction bases: 3. This CDR3 comprises 15 residues. The CDR3 DNA reads TGTGCCAGCAGCGTCCGACTAGCGGGACACAATGAGCAGTTCTTC. This encodes CASSVRLAGHNEQFF.

The gene calls are TRBV27 and TRBJ1-2; a possible D gene is TRBD1 (5 bases). Trimming took off 5 bases at V and 3 bases at J, with 19 bases between the two ends. Germline loops: CDR1 MNHEY, CDR2 SMNVEV (reference sequence). The CDR3 totals 16 residues. The CDR3 protein is CASSPEFEGLYYGYTF. The DNA for the CDR3 is TGTGCCAGCAGTCCAGAGTTCGAGGGGCTTTACTATGGCTACACCTTC.

This clone appeared a single time. In DNA, the CDR3 is TGCGCCAGCAGCTTGTGGCGGGGCCAAGAGACCCAGTACTTC. Translation: CASSLWRGQETQYF. This rearrangement joins TRBV5-1 to TRBJ2-5; possible D gene TRBD2, 6 bases. Germline V lookup: CDR1 SGHRS, CDR2 YFSETQ. The CDR3 totals 14 residues. The V and J ends lost 1 base and 1 base respectively, with 8 bases between them.

The rearrangement links TRBV19 to TRBJ2-3, with 7 bases matching TRBD2. The J segment lost 2 bases and the V segment lost 5 bases, leaving 7 bases of the junction unmatched. The CDR3 spans 15 residues. In germline, CDR1 is LNHDA, CDR2 SQIVND (reference sequence). This chain's CDR3 is CASSDGRSYTDTQYF. CDR3 coding DNA: TGTGCCAGTAGTGACGGGAGGTCTTACACAGATACGCAGTATTTT.

V gene TRBV7-2 combines with J gene TRBJ1-6; D not certain. Trimming cost V 1 base and J 9 bases, with 7 bases left between them. CDR3 length: 13 residues. CDR1 is SGHTA, CDR2 FQGNSA, per germline. The CDR3 region is CASSLVGGSPLHF. As DNA, the CDR3 is TGTGCCAGCAGCTTAGTTGGCGGTTCACCCCTCCACTTT.

The chain has TRBV5-4 and TRBJ1-1; 9 bases are shared with TRBD1. Germline CDR1 SGHNT, CDR2 YYREEE (reference sequence). Trimming at V came to 4 bases and at J to 2 bases, leaving 3 bases not matched to a gene. The CDR3 sequence is 14 residues long. The CDR3 spells CASSMTGGNTEAFF. The DNA for the CDR3 is TGTGCCAGCAGCATGACAGGGGGTAACACTGAAGCTTTCTTT.

This chain connects TRBV5-1 to TRBJ2-5, with 7 bases matching TRBD1. Germline V lookup: CDR1 SGHRS, CDR2 YFSETQ. CDR3 length equals 16 residues. V trimming: 0 bases; J trimming: 4 bases; junction bases outside the gene matches: 9. The CDR3 coding sequence is TGCGCCAGCAGCTTGGCCATCGACAGGGCAGGAGAGACCCAGTACTTC. Translating it yields CASSLAIDRAGETQYF.

The J gene is TRBJ2-3, the V gene TRBV9; a possible D gene is TRBD1 (5 bases). The CDR3 loop spans 12 amino acids. Germline CDR1 SGDLS, CDR2 YYNGEE. V gave up 1 base and J gave up 5 bases, with 5 bases separating them. The CDR3 sequence: CASSVRGDTQYF. CDR3 bases: TGTGCCAGCAGCGTAAGGGGAGATACGCAGTATTTT.

This chain links TRBV27 with TRBJ2-3, with 7 bases fitting TRBD2. The junction had 7 bases not matched to a gene; V was cut back by 6 bases and J by 4 bases. The CDR3 runs 14 residues. CDR1 and CDR2 (germline): MNHEY, SMNVEV (reference sequence). This CDR3 reads CASSYQRDADTQYF. The CDR3 coding sequence is TGTGCCAGCAGCTATCAGCGGGATGCAGATACGCAGTATTTT.

The chain carries TRBV2 and TRBJ1-1; possibly TRBD1 for D (5 bases). The CDR3 covers 14 residues. Germline loops: CDR1 SNHLY, CDR2 FYNNEI. The germline V and J ends were trimmed by 3 bases and 4 bases, with 12 bases remaining between them. CDR3 in amino acids: CASSDRVMGTEAFF. DNA of the CDR3: TGTGCCAGCAGTGACAGGGTCATGGGCACTGAAGCTTTCTTT.

The V gene is TRBV27, the J gene TRBJ2-7; 9 nucleotides match TRBD1. The V gene's germline CDR1 is MNHEY and CDR2 SMNVEV (reference sequence). The J segment lost 2 bases and the V segment lost 2 bases, leaving 10 bases of the junction unmatched. The CDR3 totals 17 residues. The CDR3 DNA follows: TGTGCCAGCAGTTTAAGCCCCGGGACAGGGTATGCCTACGAGCAGTACTTC. Its translation is CASSLSPGTGYAYEQYF.

This clone was counted once. The chain links TRBV7-9 to TRBJ2-2; D gene ambiguous. Trimming shortened V by 5 bases and J by 4 bases, and 8 bases separated the two germline ends. Germline CDR1 is SEHNR and CDR2 is FQNEAQ (reference sequence). The length of the CDR3 is 13 residues. Here the CDR3 DNA reads TGTGCCAGCAGCCCCCCCGTCACCGGGGAGCTGTTTTTT. Its translation: CASSPPVTGELFF.

The chain has TRBV27 and TRBJ2-5, with D maybe TRBD2 (5 bases). Germline V gives CDR1 MNHEY, CDR2 SMNVEV (reference sequence). This CDR3 comprises 14 residues. V dropped 8 bases and J dropped 0 bases, with 13 bases sitting between them. CDR3: CASRPGGYQETQYF. CDR3 bases: TGTGCCAGCCGTCCGGGCGGGTACCAAGAGACCCAGTACTTC.

The chain recombines TRBV30 with TRBJ2-2; a weak D match, TRBD1 (7 bases). The germline V gene encodes CDR1 GTSNPN and CDR2 SVGIG (reference sequence). This CDR3 has 15 residues. The V and J ends lost 0 bases and 5 bases respectively, with 13 bases between them. As DNA, the CDR3 is TGTGCCTGGAGTGTCTCAGGGGGAGGAACCGGGGAGCTGTTTTTT. Translation gives CAWSVSGGGTGELFF.

This clone was observed once. V is TRBV2 and J is TRBJ1-1; TRBD1 matches at 8 bases. Germline loops: CDR1 SNHLY, CDR2 FYNNEI. After removal of 7 bases from V and 10 bases from J, the junction contained 2 bases not matched to a gene. CDR3 size: 10 residues. This CDR3 is CASTDRGAFF. The CDR3 DNA is TGTGCCAGCACAGACAGGGGAGCTTTCTTT.

The chain combines TRBV10-1 with TRBJ2-7; D is possibly TRBD1 or TRBD2 (5 bases each). V dropped 6 bases and J dropped 0 bases, with 9 bases sitting between them. Germline lookup yields CDR1 WNHNN and CDR2 SYGVQD (reference sequence). The CDR3 has 13 residues. DNA for the CDR3: TGCGCCAGCAGCGCAGGGAGCTCCTACGAGCAGTACTTC. Amino acid sequence: CASSAGSSYEQYF.

This clone was found once. This chain joins TRBV5-1 and TRBJ2-7; D not resolved. This CDR3 contains 12 residues. V lost 1 base to trimming and J lost 5 bases, with 7 bases between them. Germline V CDR1 and CDR2: SGHRS, YFSETQ. CDR3 sequence (DNA): TGCGCCAGCAGCTTGCCGGCAGACGAGCAGTACTTC. It codes for CASSLPADEQYF.